This T cell receptor beta chain was recovered during a study of blood T cell repertoires in COVID-19. The wider study: Both acute and convalescent COVID-19 samples were obtained from the United States, Italy and Spain. Nucleic acid was either cDNA or gDNA, and it came from T cells, B-cell-depleted T cells, or PBMCs.

With 8 bases clipped from V and 4 bases from J, the junction kept 12 bases outside the gene matches. The CDR3 has 16 residues. Germline V gene sequence: CDR1 MDHEN, CDR2 SYDVKM. Per the study methods: The assay estimated nucleated cells by amplifying reference gene primers. Clones were read by immunoSEQ multiplex PCR, and TCRdb kept only the in-frame ones, dropping some. That table gives V, J and clone size, and the DNA gave D and trimming. The data show 40,000 to 45,000 clones, with 80% to 90% seen just once and 6.2% held by the top ten. The chain has TRBV28 and TRBJ2-5, with TRBD1 identical over 11 bases. This TCR derives from a human donor in a cohort sampled during active COVID-19. Sequencing was carried out using peripheral blood. CDR3 amino acids: CASSFGTGGVRETQYF. In DNA form, the CDR3 reads TGTGCCAGCTCTTTCGGGACAGGGGGTGTGAGAGAGACCCAGTACTTC.